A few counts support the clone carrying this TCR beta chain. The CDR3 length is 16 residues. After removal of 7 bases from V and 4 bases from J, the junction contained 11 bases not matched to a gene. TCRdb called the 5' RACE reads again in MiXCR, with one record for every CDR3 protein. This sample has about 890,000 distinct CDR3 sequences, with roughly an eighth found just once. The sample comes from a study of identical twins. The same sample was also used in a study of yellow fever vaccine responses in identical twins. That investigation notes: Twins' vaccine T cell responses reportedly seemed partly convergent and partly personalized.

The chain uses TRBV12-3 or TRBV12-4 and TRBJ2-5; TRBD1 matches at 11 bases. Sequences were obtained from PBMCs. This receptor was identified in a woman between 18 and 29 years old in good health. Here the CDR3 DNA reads TGTGCCAGCACCCGGACAGGGGGCACTCAAGGAGAGACCCAGTACTTC. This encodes CASTRTGGTQGETQYF.